This T cell receptor (beta chain) was identified during a study of blood T cell repertoires in COVID-19. Study information: From the United States, Italy and Spain came samples of acute and convalescent COVID-19. T cells, B-cell-depleted T cells, or PBMCs provided the cDNA or gDNA that served as material.

Authors' processing steps: Estimation of nucleated cell counts was performed using reference gene primer amplification. Libraries were prepared by immunoSEQ multiplex PCR; TCRdb keeps only in-frame clonotypes and omits some of them. V and J calls and clone size are given by that table; D and trimming were obtained from the DNA. The sample carries about 190,000 clones, roughly 78% recorded once. The V end lost 1 base, the J end lost 4 bases, and 11 bases lay between the germline ends. Germline V gives CDR1 LGHNA, CDR2 YSLEER. The CDR3 extends over 15 amino acids. The rearrangement links TRBV4-3 to TRBJ2-1; D is possibly TRBD2 (5 bases). Specimen: peripheral blood. The TCR sequence derives from a woman older than 75 with active or convalescent COVID-19. CDR3 amino acids: CASSQGPGIYNEQFF. The CDR3 bases are TGCGCCAGCAGCCAAGGGCCGGGGATATACAATGAGCAGTTCTTC.